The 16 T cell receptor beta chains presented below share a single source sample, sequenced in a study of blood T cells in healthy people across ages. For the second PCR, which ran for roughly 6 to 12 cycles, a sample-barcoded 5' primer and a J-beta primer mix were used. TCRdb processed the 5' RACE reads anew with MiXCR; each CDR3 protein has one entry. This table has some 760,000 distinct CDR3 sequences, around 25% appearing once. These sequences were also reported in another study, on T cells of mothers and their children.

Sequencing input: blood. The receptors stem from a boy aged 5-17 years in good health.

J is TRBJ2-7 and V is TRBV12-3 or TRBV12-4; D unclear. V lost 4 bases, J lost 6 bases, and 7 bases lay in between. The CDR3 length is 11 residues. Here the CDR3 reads CASSSDSEQYF. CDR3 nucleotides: TGTGCCAGCAGTTCGGATTCCGAGCAGTACTTC.

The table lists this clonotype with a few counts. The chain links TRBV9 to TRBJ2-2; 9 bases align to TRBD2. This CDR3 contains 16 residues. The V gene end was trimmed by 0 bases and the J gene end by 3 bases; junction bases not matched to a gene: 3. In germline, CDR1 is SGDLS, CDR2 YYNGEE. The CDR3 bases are TGTGCCAGCAGCGTAGGCGGGAGGGCCCACACCGGGGAGCTGTTTTTT. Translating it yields CASSVGGRAHTGELFF.

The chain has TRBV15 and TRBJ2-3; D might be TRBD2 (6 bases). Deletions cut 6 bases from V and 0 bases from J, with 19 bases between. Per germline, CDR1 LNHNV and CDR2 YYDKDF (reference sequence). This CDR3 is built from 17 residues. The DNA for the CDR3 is TGTGCCACCAGAGAGGAGGGGCGGCTAATTAGCACAGATACGCAGTATTTT. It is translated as CATREEGRLISTDTQYF.

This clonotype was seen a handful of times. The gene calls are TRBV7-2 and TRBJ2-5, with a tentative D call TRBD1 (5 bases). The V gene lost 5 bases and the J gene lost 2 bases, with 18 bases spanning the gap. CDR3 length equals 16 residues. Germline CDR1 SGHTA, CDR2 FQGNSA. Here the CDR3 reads CASSPNSGKWQETQYF. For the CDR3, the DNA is TGTGCCAGCAGCCCTAATTCAGGGAAATGGCAAGAGACCCAGTACTTC.

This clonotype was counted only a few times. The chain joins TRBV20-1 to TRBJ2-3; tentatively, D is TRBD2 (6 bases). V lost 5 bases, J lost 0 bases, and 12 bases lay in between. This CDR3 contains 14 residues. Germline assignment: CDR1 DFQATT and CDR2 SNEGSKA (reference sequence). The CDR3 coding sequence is TGCAGTGCTCTATCTGGGGGGAGCACAGATACGCAGTATTTT. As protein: CSALSGGSTDTQYF.

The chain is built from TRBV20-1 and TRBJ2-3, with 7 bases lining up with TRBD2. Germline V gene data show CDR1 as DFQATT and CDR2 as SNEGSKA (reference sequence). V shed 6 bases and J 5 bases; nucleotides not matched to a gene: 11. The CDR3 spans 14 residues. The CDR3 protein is CSAQAGRAGDTQYF. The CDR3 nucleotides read TGCAGTGCGCAGGCGGGGAGGGCCGGAGATACGCAGTATTTT.

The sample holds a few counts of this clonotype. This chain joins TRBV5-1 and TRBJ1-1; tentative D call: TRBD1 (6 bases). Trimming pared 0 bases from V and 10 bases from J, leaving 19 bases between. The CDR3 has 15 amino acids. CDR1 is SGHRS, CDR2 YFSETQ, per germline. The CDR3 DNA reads TGCGCCAGCAGCTTGGGGGAAACAGGGCTGGCCCCAGCTTTCTTT. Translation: CASSLGETGLAPAFF.

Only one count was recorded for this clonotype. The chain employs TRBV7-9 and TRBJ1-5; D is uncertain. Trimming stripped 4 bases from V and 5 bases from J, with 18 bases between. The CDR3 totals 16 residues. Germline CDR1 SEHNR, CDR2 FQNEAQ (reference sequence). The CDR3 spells CASSYQETGIDQPQHF. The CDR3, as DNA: TGTGCCAGCAGCTATCAGGAGACGGGGATCGATCAGCCCCAGCATTTT.

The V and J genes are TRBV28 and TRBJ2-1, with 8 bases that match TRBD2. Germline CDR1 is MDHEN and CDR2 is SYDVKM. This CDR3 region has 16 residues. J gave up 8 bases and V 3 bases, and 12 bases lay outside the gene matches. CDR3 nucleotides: TGTGCCAGCAGTTTTCGCCGTGCGGGAGGTCCCCATGAGCAGTTCTTC. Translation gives CASSFRRAGGPHEQFF.

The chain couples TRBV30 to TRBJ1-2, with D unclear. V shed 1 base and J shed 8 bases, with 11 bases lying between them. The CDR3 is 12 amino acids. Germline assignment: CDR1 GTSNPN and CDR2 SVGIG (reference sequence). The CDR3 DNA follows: TGTGCCTGGAGTGCGGGGAGAGGAGGCTACACCTTC. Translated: CAWSAGRGGYTF.

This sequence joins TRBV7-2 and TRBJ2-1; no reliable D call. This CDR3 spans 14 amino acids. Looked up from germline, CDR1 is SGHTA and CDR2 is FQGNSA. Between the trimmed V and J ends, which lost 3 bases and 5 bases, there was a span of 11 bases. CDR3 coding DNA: TGTGCCAGCAGCTTTCGAAATCCGAACAATGAGCAGTTCTTC. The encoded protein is CASSFRNPNNEQFF.

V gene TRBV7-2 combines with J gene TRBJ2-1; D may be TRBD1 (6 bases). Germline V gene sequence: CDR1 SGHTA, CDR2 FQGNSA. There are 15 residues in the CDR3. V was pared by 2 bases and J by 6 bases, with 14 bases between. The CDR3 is CASSLLGQLVNEQFF. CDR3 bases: TGTGCCAGCAGCTTACTCGGACAGTTGGTCAATGAGCAGTTCTTC. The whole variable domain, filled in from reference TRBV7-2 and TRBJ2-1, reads GAGVSQSPSNKVTEKGKDVELRCDPISGHTALYWYRQSLGQGLEFLIYFQGNSAPDKSGLPSDRFSAERTGGSVSTLTIQRTQQEDSAVYLCASSLLGQLVNEQFFGPGTRLTVL.

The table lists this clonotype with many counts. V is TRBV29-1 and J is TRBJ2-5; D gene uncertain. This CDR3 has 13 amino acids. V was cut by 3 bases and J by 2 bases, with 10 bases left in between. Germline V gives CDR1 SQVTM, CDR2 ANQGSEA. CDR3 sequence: CSVDAGLQETQYF. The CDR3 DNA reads TGCAGCGTTGACGCCGGGCTACAAGAGACCCAGTACTTC.

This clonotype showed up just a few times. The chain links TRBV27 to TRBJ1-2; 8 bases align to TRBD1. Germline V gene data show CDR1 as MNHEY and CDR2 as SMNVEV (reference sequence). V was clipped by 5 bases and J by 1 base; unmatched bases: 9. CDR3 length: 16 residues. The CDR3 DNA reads TGTGCCAGCAGTCCACACCGGGACAGGTTTAACTATGGCTACACCTTC. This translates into CASSPHRDRFNYGYTF.

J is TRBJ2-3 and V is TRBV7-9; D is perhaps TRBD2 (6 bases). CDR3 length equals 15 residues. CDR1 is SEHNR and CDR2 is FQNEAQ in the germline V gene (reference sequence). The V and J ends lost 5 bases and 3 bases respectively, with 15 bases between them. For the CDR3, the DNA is TGTGCCAGCAGCCAAGTGTTGGGGAGGACAGATACGCAGTATTTT. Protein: CASSQVLGRTDTQYF. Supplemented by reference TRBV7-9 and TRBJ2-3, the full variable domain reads DTGVSQNPRHKITKRGQNVTFRCDPISEHNRLYWYRQTLGQGPEFLTYFQNEAQLEKSRLLSDRFSAERPKGSFSTLEIQRTEQGDSAMYLCASSQVLGRTDTQYFGPGTRLTVL.

The CDR3 DNA is TGTGCCAGCACGCCTGGAGACCTTCTGATAAGCACAGATACGCAGTATTTT. Its translation: CASTPGDLLISTDTQYF. The chain recombines TRBV11-2 with TRBJ2-3; no definite D call. This CDR3 is built from 17 residues. Germline V gene data show CDR1 as SGHAT and CDR2 as FQNNGV. The germline V and J ends were trimmed by 7 bases and 0 bases, with 20 bases remaining between them.